This TCR beta chain emerged from a study of blood T cell repertoires in COVID-19. Trimming left V 4 bases short and J 0 bases short, with 10 bases between. CDR1 is MGHRA and CDR2 is YSYEKL in the germline V gene. The CDR3 runs to 15 residues. Patients at the Seattle site were enrolled during active infection and followed longitudinally. The table came from immunoSEQ multiplex PCR; TCRdb's copy has only in-frame clones and leaves some out. The sample has about 440,000 clones, approximately 89% seen once. The clonotype comes from a woman between 45 and 60 years old with COVID-19, enrolled during active disease. Sequenced input: peripheral blood. V is TRBV4-1 and J is TRBJ1-5; maybe TRBD1 (6 bases). The CDR3 bases are TGCGCCAGCAGCCGGAAGGGGGATAGCAATCAGCCCCAGCATTTT. The encoded protein is CASSRKGDSNQPQHF.